This T cell receptor beta chain was captured in a study of T cells after yellow fever vaccination. Study details: SMART-Seq v4 Ultra Low Input served to prepare low-cell-number fractions. Findings of the study overall: Booster samples showed a return of most primary-vaccination clones (about 97% CD4, about 85% CD8). Weaker, the secondary response had a peak occurring faster, on day 5 versus 15. Researchers noted that a small share of clonotypes showed up in both CD4 and CD8 compartments.

This CDR3 spans 15 amino acids. Germline V gives CDR1 LGHNA, CDR2 YSLEER. Trimming removed 1 base at V and 6 bases at J, with 12 bases between. MiXCR was run by TCRdb on the 5' RACE reads, yielding one entry per CDR3 protein. The sample includes hundreds of thousands of distinct CDR3 sequences, 10% to 15% of them seen just once. About this clonotype itself: Its antigen is unidentified.

This sequence joins TRBV4-3 and TRBJ1-4; no firm D call. The TCR comes from a man aged 30 to 45 who received the YFV17D yellow fever vaccine. This specimen consisted of PBMCs, obtained on the day of the yellow fever booster vaccination. In nucleotides, the CDR3 is TGCGCCAGCAGCCAAGGAGCAAGGAGGGATGAAAAACTGTTTTTT. Translated: CASSQGARRDEKLFF.